This TCR beta chain originates from a study of CD8+ T cells in alopecia areata. Study findings and constraints: Alphabeta T cells residing in normal skin are also sequenced in scalp samples. Normal scalp had lower clonality than lesional scalp, with alopecia totalis/universalis lesions showing this most strongly.

Notes on this clone: Its antigen remains unidentified.

Extraction of RNA preceded its reverse transcription into cDNA, which served as the sequencing template. Sequencing used immunoSEQ multiplex PCR; TCRdb keeps in-frame clones, though not all of them. The profile covers over 150,000 clones, with roughly three fifths appearing a single time and under 5% taken by the ten largest. The germline gives CDR1 SNHLY, CDR2 FYNNEI. The V gene lost 6 bases and the J gene lost 0 bases, with 8 bases spanning the gap. This CDR3 contains 13 residues. The chain employs TRBV2 and TRBJ1-1; D unclear. Sample: CD8+ T cells sorted from blood. This sequence was found in a human donor in good health. The CDR3 sequence is CASRDSLNTEAFF. CDR3 in DNA: TGTGCCAGCAGGGACTCCTTGAACACTGAAGCTTTCTTT.